This is a list of T cell receptor beta chains from one sample in a study of cytomegalovirus exposure and HLA in healthy donors. Assay used: immunoSEQ multiplex PCR; TCRdb lists only in-frame clones, some missing. The table for this sample gives roughly 120,000 clones. The specimen was PBMCs. The receptors originated from a man aged 25 to 40 in good health and CMV-seronegative. The CDR3 runs from the conserved cysteine through the conserved F or W. Fields, in order: V gene, J gene, CDR3 protein.

v_gene: TRBV7-9; j_gene: TRBJ2-1; CDR3aa: CASSSQDLLMDEQFF
v_gene: TRBV4-1; j_gene: TRBJ1-1; CDR3aa: CASSQADRIYTEAFF
v_gene: TRBV9; j_gene: TRBJ1-4; CDR3aa: CASSVADRVTNEKLFF
v_gene: TRBV19; j_gene: TRBJ1-6; CDR3aa: CASSSRDREGSPLHF
v_gene: TRBV5-1; j_gene: TRBJ2-3; CDR3aa: CASSLEGLAGSPDTSTDTQYF
v_gene: TRBV7-9; j_gene: TRBJ1-4; CDR3aa: CASSPYSGSGGNEKLFF
v_gene: TRBV10-3; j_gene: TRBJ2-1; CDR3aa: CAIMEVNREGNEQFF
v_gene: TRBV7-9; j_gene: TRBJ2-7; CDR3aa: CASSGMLGATLEQYF
v_gene: TRBV19; j_gene: TRBJ2-4; CDR3aa: CASNRAKNIQYF
v_gene: TRBV29-1; j_gene: TRBJ1-2; CDR3aa: CSVEGGSLGYGYTF
v_gene: TRBV18; j_gene: TRBJ2-5; CDR3aa: CASSRPGQGVRETQYF
v_gene: TRBV19; j_gene: TRBJ2-5; CDR3aa: CASSTRAVYQETQYF
v_gene: TRBV28; j_gene: TRBJ2-1; CDR3aa: CATRPQGGYNEQFF
v_gene: TRBV4-1; j_gene: TRBJ1-4; CDR3aa: CASRRRQSSNEKLFF
v_gene: TRBV5-4; j_gene: TRBJ1-2; CDR3aa: CASRSTPNYGYTF
v_gene: TRBV2; j_gene: TRBJ2-1; CDR3aa: CASSGGTGLGIDEQFF
v_gene: TRBV10-1; j_gene: -; CDR3aa: CASSAGDAILYEQYF
v_gene: TRBV18; j_gene: TRBJ1-5; CDR3aa: CASSPLDRGQPQHF
v_gene: TRBV29-1; j_gene: TRBJ2-7; CDR3aa: CSVGPRQGSYEQYF
v_gene: TRBV7-8; j_gene: TRBJ1-5; CDR3aa: CASSKRSRGHSNQPQHF
v_gene: TRBV6-5; j_gene: TRBJ2-2; CDR3aa: CASSYSDAGGTGELFF
v_gene: TRBV29-1; j_gene: TRBJ1-2; CDR3aa: CSVEGNLYGYTF
v_gene: TRBV7-2; j_gene: TRBJ2-7; CDR3aa: CASSLGHVQGYEQYF
v_gene: TRBV4-2; j_gene: TRBJ2-7; CDR3aa: CASSQSTGSYEQYF
v_gene: TRBV11-2; j_gene: TRBJ2-3; CDR3aa: CASSLGLAGADTQYF
v_gene: TRBV19; j_gene: TRBJ2-7; CDR3aa: CASSTALNRGEQYF
v_gene: TRBV7-6; j_gene: TRBJ1-3; CDR3aa: CASSAYSTGVISGNTIYF
v_gene: TRBV7-2; j_gene: TRBJ2-7; CDR3aa: CASSPGRGVDEQYF
v_gene: TRBV5-1; j_gene: TRBJ1-1; CDR3aa: CASSAHRVGNTEAFF
v_gene: TRBV28; j_gene: TRBJ1-2; CDR3aa: CASTSGTGGGGYTF
v_gene: TRBV10-3; j_gene: TRBJ2-7; CDR3aa: CAISGSGASYEQYF
v_gene: TRBV27; j_gene: TRBJ2-1; CDR3aa: CASSRLAGFHNEQFF
v_gene: TRBV29-1; j_gene: TRBJ1-2; CDR3aa: CSGNLGYGHTF
v_gene: TRBV28; j_gene: TRBJ1-4; CDR3aa: CASSSPDRTIEKLFF
v_gene: TRBV11-2; j_gene: TRBJ2-6; CDR3aa: CASSPSARASGANVLTF
v_gene: TRBV30; j_gene: TRBJ1-6; CDR3aa: CACDSPLHF
v_gene: TRBV5-4; j_gene: TRBJ2-3; CDR3aa: CASSLGSQRVPSTDTQYF
v_gene: TRBV19; j_gene: TRBJ2-1; CDR3aa: CASSFRSAGGWYNEQFF
v_gene: TRBV19; j_gene: TRBJ1-1; CDR3aa: CASKEGPGIMNTEAFF
v_gene: TRBV13; j_gene: TRBJ2-1; CDR3aa: CASSLASGSSYNEQLF
v_gene: TRBV6-1; j_gene: TRBJ1-2; CDR3aa: CASSEVFGVLPRYGYTF
v_gene: TRBV2; j_gene: TRBJ2-7; CDR3aa: CASKLLAGANEQYF
v_gene: TRBV7-2; j_gene: TRBJ2-2; CDR3aa: CASSFFGGELFF
v_gene: TRBV5-4; j_gene: -; CDR3aa: CASSHPDSYEQYF
v_gene: TRBV7-9; j_gene: TRBJ1-3; CDR3aa: CASRHGLYNTIYF
v_gene: TRBV15; j_gene: TRBJ1-6; CDR3aa: CATSRDPQGGSPLHF
v_gene: TRBV5-5; j_gene: TRBJ1-6; CDR3aa: CASSSRDRRPGLHF